The 14 T cell receptor beta chains listed next were all sequenced from one sample in a study of blood T cell repertoires in COVID-19. Sequencing used immunoSEQ multiplex PCR; TCRdb keeps in-frame clones, though not all of them. The sample gives about 150,000 clones, around 87% of which show up once; roughly 2.5% is in the top ten. The sample taken for sequencing was peripheral blood. The receptors were sampled from a woman of 80 years or more with COVID-19, enrolled during active disease.

The chain links TRBV5-5 to TRBJ2-7; TRBD1 is a possible D gene (6 bases). V dropped 4 bases and J dropped 2 bases, with 16 bases sitting between them. The CDR3 totals 15 residues. Per germline, CDR1 SGHKS and CDR2 YYEKEE (reference sequence). As DNA, the CDR3 is TGTGCCAGCAGCGAGCAGGGGATTTCTCCCTACGAGCAGTACTTC. This gives the protein CASSEQGISPYEQYF.

This chain uses TRBV3-1 (or the pseudogene TRBV3-2) with TRBJ2-1; 15 nucleotides line up with TRBD2. J gave up 9 bases and V 0 bases, and 6 bases lay outside the gene matches. The CDR3 has 17 residues. The germline CDR1 and CDR2 sequences are LGHDT and YNNKEL (reference sequence). CDR3 sequence reads: CASSQETGLAGGIEQFF. The CDR3, as DNA: TGTGCCAGCAGCCAAGAGACCGGACTAGCGGGAGGGATTGAGCAGTTCTTC.

V usage is TRBV6-5 and J usage is TRBJ2-5; 11 bases map to TRBD1. This CDR3 comprises 13 residues. Germline lookup yields CDR1 MNHEY and CDR2 SVGAGI. J gave up 10 bases and V 7 bases, and 8 bases lay outside the gene matches. The chain's CDR3 is CASNTGQGGSQYF. The CDR3 DNA reads as TGTGCCAGCAACACGGGACAGGGGGGTAGCCAGTACTTC.

The chain uses TRBV6-1 and TRBJ1-2; no clear D. CDR1 is MNHNS, CDR2 SASEGT, per germline. The CDR3 contains 13 residues. Trimming took off 0 bases at V and 8 bases at J, with 10 bases between the two ends. CDR3 sequence reads: CASSEAYVVGYTF. The CDR3 coding sequence is TGTGCCAGCAGTGAAGCTTATGTAGTAGGCTACACCTTC.

V is TRBV9 and J is TRBJ2-1; the match to TRBD2 covers 9 bases. With V trimmed by 4 bases and J by 7 bases, 12 bases remained unmatched. Germline V gene data show CDR1 as SGDLS and CDR2 as YYNGEE. There are 16 residues in the CDR3. The DNA of the CDR3 is TGTGCCAGCAGCTTCGCCGGCGGGAGGGACCGTAATGAGCAGTTCTTC. Translation: CASSFAGGRDRNEQFF.

Note on this clone: Other nucleotide sequences in the sample specify the same CDR3. The J gene is TRBJ1-2, the V gene TRBV19, with a weak D call TRBD1 (6 bases). Trimming cost V 2 bases and J 5 bases, with 6 bases left between them. Germline V gene sequence: CDR1 LNHDA, CDR2 SQIVND (reference sequence). The CDR3 is 12 residues long. CDR3 sequence: CASSITGYGYTF. The CDR3 DNA reads TGTGCCAGTAGTATAACAGGGTATGGCTACACCTTC.

The chain has TRBV6-5 and TRBJ1-2; D is possibly TRBD1 (5 bases). The CDR3 is 15 residues long. V was shortened by 6 bases and J by 5 bases, with 19 bases between the two germline ends. Germline CDR1 reads MNHEY; CDR2 reads SVGAGI. This CDR3 reads CASRKSPPGGYGYTF. Written as DNA, the CDR3 is TGTGCCAGCAGGAAATCCCCACCTGGGGGGTATGGCTACACCTTC.

Here the CDR3 DNA reads TGTGCCAGCCTGGGACAGGGGCTATTGTACGAGCAGTACTTC. This gives the protein CASLGQGLLYEQYF. The gene calls are TRBV28 and TRBJ2-7; 10 bases agree with TRBD1. From germline, CDR1 is MDHEN and CDR2 SYDVKM. V dropped 8 bases and J dropped 4; count of bases not matched to a gene: 8. The CDR3 extends over 14 amino acids.

The rearrangement links TRBV6-1 to TRBJ2-6, with 7 bases fitting TRBD1. J gave up 1 base and V 3 bases, and 12 bases lay outside the gene matches. The CDR3 has 19 amino acids. Germline-derived CDR1 and CDR2 are MNHNS and SASEGT. CDR3 protein: CASSDQWDSSLSGANVLTF. In DNA form, the CDR3 reads TGTGCCAGCAGTGATCAATGGGACAGTTCCTTATCTGGGGCCAACGTCCTGACTTTC.

The chain recombines TRBV9 with TRBJ2-1; D call uncertain. The germline gives CDR1 SGDLS, CDR2 YYNGEE. This CDR3 is 14 amino acids long. Trimming shortened V by 0 bases and J by 7 bases, and 11 bases separated the two germline ends. The CDR3 loop reads CASSVDQVVNEQFF. Written as DNA, the CDR3 is TGTGCCAGCAGCGTAGACCAGGTAGTGAATGAGCAGTTCTTC.

V usage is TRBV19 and J usage is TRBJ2-7; 10 bases are shared with TRBD2. This CDR3 has 15 amino acids. Germline trimming cut 5 bases from V and 3 bases from J; bases unmatched to any gene: 7. Germline V lookup: CDR1 LNHDA, CDR2 SQIVND (reference sequence). CDR3 protein: CASSPKTSGFYEQYF. The CDR3 coding sequence is TGTGCCAGTAGTCCAAAGACTAGCGGGTTCTACGAGCAGTACTTC.

In its sample, this clone was seen once. V gene TRBV24-1 combines with J gene TRBJ2-2; 10 nucleotides line up with TRBD1. The V segment lost 12 bases and the J segment 4 bases; nucleotides outside the gene matches: 4. The germline CDR1 and CDR2 sequences are KGHDR and SFDVKD. CDR3 length: 13 amino acids. The CDR3 loop is CASGTGVTGELFF. The CDR3 nucleotides are TGTGCCTCCGGGACAGGGGTCACCGGGGAGCTGTTTTTT.

This clone was seen a single time. The V gene is TRBV18, the J gene TRBJ2-2, with TRBD1 matching 9 bases. Germline CDR1 reads KGHSH; CDR2 reads LQKENI. CDR3 size: 19 residues. J gave up 4 bases and V 3 bases, and 15 bases lay outside the gene matches. CDR3 bases: TGTGCCAGCTCACCCCTCGGTATCCTACAGGGGGCGATCACCGGGGAGCTGTTTTTT. It is translated as CASSPLGILQGAITGELFF.

The chain recombines TRBV6-1 with TRBJ2-5, with D uncertain. This CDR3 contains 13 residues. CDR1 and CDR2 (germline): MNHNS, SASEGT. The ends were cut back, 2 bases at V and 2 bases at J, with 6 bases in the middle. Here the CDR3 reads CASSEFHQETQYF. In DNA form, the CDR3 reads TGTGCCAGCAGTGAATTTCATCAAGAGACCCAGTACTTC.